A few counts support the clone carrying this T cell receptor (beta chain). What it binds is not known. One end of the junction fails to match germline, which may point to a read error. Each CDR3 protein is one row after TCRdb ran MiXCR on the 5' RACE reads. Among fewer than 550,000 distinct CDR3 sequences, approximately 5.3% were seen once, and the ten largest hold 3.5%. The sample comes from a study of CD8 T cells in ankylosing spondylitis. General study findings and limits: It appeared that ankylosing spondylitis blood was characterized by a TCR beta motif of fewer than 10 highly homologous variants. Some motif variants had been reported before (in reactive arthritis synovial fluid and blood).

This TCR came from a male donor with ankylosing spondylitis. Sample: blood, either unsorted or a sorted T cell fraction (not recorded which).

CDR3 bases: TGCGCCAGCAGTCAAGTTATGGCGGGAGGGCCGGATGAGCAGTTCTTC. Its translation: CASSQVMAGGPDEQFF. The chain uses TRBV4-3 and TRBJ2-1; 9 nucleotides agree with TRBD2. Germline CDR1 and CDR2: LGHNA and YSLEER. The CDR3 consists of 16 residues.